Following are 4 T cell receptor beta chains from one sample sequenced in a study of blood T cell repertoires in COVID-19. Profiling relied on immunoSEQ multiplex PCR, and the TCRdb table lists in-frame clones only, not all of them. This table holds approximately 220,000 clones, around nine tenths found once. Sequenced sample: peripheral blood. The receptors originated from a man aged 60 to 69 who had recovered from COVID-19.

This clone was detected a few times. The chain employs TRBV18 and TRBJ2-7; D might be TRBD1 (5 bases). Germline-derived CDR1 and CDR2 are KGHSH and LQKENI. The CDR3 spans 13 residues. V was shortened by 3 bases and J by 2 bases, with 8 bases between the two germline ends. CDR3 in DNA: TGTGCCAGCTCACCCAGGGAAGCCTACGAGCAGTACTTC. Translated: CASSPREAYEQYF.

This sequence joins TRBV24-1 and TRBJ2-3, with 11 bases fitting TRBD2. CDR3 length: 18 amino acids. Germline V gene lookup returns CDR1 KGHDR and CDR2 SFDVKD. Losses at the gene ends were 2 bases for V and 2 bases for J; bases not matched to a gene: 8. This chain's CDR3 is CATSDSLAGGTTTDTQYF. CDR3 sequence (DNA): TGTGCCACCAGTGATTCCTTAGCGGGAGGGACTACCACAGATACGCAGTATTTT.

The genes are TRBV19 and TRBJ2-3; tentative D call: TRBD1 (5 bases). The CDR3 is 13 amino acids. CDR1 and CDR2 from the germline V gene are LNHDA and SQIVND (reference sequence). V lost 7 bases to trimming and J lost 6 bases, with 14 bases between them. CDR3 protein: CASKGHGSDTQYF. CDR3 sequence (DNA): TGTGCCAGTAAAGGACACGGATCCGATACGCAGTATTTT. Combining the CDR3 with reference TRBV19 and TRBJ2-3 gives the whole variable domain DGGITQSPKYLFRKEGQNVTLSCEQNLNHDAMYWYRQDPGQGLRLIYYSQIVNDFQKGDIAEGYSVSREKKESFPLTVTSAQKNPTAFYLCASKGHGSDTQYFGPGTRLTVL.

This clone was seen a handful of times. The CDR3 here is CAWERGNTEAFF. For the CDR3, the DNA is TGTGCCTGGGAGAGAGGGAACACTGAAGCTTTCTTT. The J gene is TRBJ1-1, the V gene TRBV30; D not certain. Germline V gives CDR1 GTSNPN, CDR2 SVGIG (reference sequence). CDR3 length: 12 amino acids. The V and J ends lost 5 bases and 1 base respectively, with 8 bases between them.